The clone carrying this T cell receptor (beta chain) showed up many times. Its antigen is not identified. These data are taken from a study of regulatory T cells in long-lasting Graves disease. General study findings and limits: Among samples with persistent disease, TRBV28, TRBJ1-2 and TRBJ2-5 were favored.

The time point was: newly diagnosed GD, antithyroid drugs for less than 3 months. PBMC RNA was the source of the TCR library. The TCR beta library used iRepertoire HTBI primers with Arm-PCR amplification of CDR3. TCRdb redid the calling of the multiplex PCR reads with MiXCR, one entry per CDR3 protein. The sample has more than 300,000 distinct CDR3 sequences, 15% to 20% seen once. The CDR3 loop spans 12 amino acids. The germline CDR1 and CDR2 sequences are GTSNPN and SVGIG (reference sequence). The V end was cut by 0 bases, the J end by 9 bases, with 9 bases between. The data also belong to a second study, concerning T cells in Graves' hyperthyroidism and ophthalmopathy. Turning to that study: Blood samples included most of the expanded thyroid clonotypes exceeding 0.001.

The sample in question was peripheral blood mononuclear cells (PBMCs), obtained at new diagnosis, from a patient treated with antithyroid drugs. This clonotype originated in a woman aged 18-29 years with Graves disease. The rearrangement uses TRBV30 and TRBJ2-1; perhaps TRBD1 as D (5 bases). CDR3 coding DNA: TGTGCCTGGAGTGTGGCAGGGTTTGAGCAGTTCTTC. The encoded protein is CAWSVAGFEQFF.